Listed below are T cell receptor beta chains from one sample, sequenced in a study of cytomegalovirus exposure and HLA in healthy donors. Profiling relied on immunoSEQ multiplex PCR, and the TCRdb table lists in-frame clones only, not all of them. This sample yields tens of thousands of clones, of which over 60% are seen a single time; about 3.8% belongs to the top ten. Sequenced sample: PBMCs. The receptor source for this set is a man younger than 45 in good health and CMV-seronegative. Each CDR3 is given with its conserved first and last residue. The order of the fields is D gene, V gene, clone size, J gene, CDR3 protein, CDR3 DNA. A D gene is named only where the DNA matches it firmly. Clone size appears in some rows only: once, few, many, or a class for an expanded clone.

D gene: TRBD2; V gene: TRBV10-2; clone size: NA; J gene: TRBJ2-1; CDR3 protein: CASRRGEGNEQFF; CDR3 DNA: TGCGCCAGCAGACGGGGGGAGGGCAATGAGCAGTTCTTC
D gene: TRBD1; V gene: TRBV28; clone size: once; J gene: TRBJ2-3; CDR3 protein: CASSLGQGLDTQYF; CDR3 DNA: TGTGCCAGCAGTTTAGGACAGGGGTTGGATACGCAGTATTTT
D gene: NA; V gene: TRBV6-1; clone size: NA; J gene: TRBJ1-1; CDR3 protein: CAINPRAKLAEAFF; CDR3 DNA: TGTGCCATCAACCCCAGGGCGAAGTTGGCTGAAGCTTTCTTT
D gene: TRBD1; V gene: TRBV6-4; clone size: medium-sized; J gene: TRBJ2-2; CDR3 protein: CASSVDIGQGAGELFF; CDR3 DNA: TGTGCCAGCAGCGTTGACATTGGACAGGGGGCCGGGGAGCTGTTTTTT
D gene: TRBD1; V gene: TRBV27; clone size: NA; J gene: TRBJ1-2; CDR3 protein: CASSSASDRGSDGYTF; CDR3 DNA: TGTGCCAGCAGTTCCGCTTCCGACAGGGGGAGTGATGGCTACACCTTC
D gene: NA; V gene: TRBV29-1; clone size: NA; J gene: TRBJ2-5; CDR3 protein: CSVVRGASQETQYF; CDR3 DNA: TGCAGCGTTGTACGCGGGGCGTCCCAAGAGACCCAGTACTTC
D gene: NA; V gene: TRBV4-1; clone size: NA; J gene: TRBJ1-6; CDR3 protein: CASSQLDRPNSPLHF; CDR3 DNA: TGCGCCAGCAGCCAACTAGACAGGCCAAATTCACCCCTCCACTTT
D gene: TRBD2; V gene: TRBV6-6; clone size: few; J gene: TRBJ2-7; CDR3 protein: CASATGTSSYEQYF; CDR3 DNA: TGTGCCAGCGCCACCGGGACTAGCTCCTACGAGCAGTACTTC
D gene: NA; V gene: TRBV11-2; clone size: NA; J gene: TRBJ2-5; CDR3 protein: CASSLAQAGTQYF; CDR3 DNA: TGTGCCAGCAGCTTAGCACAGGCCGGGACCCAGTACTTC
D gene: TRBD1; V gene: TRBV13; clone size: NA; J gene: TRBJ2-3; CDR3 protein: CASSYEGTGSTDTQYF; CDR3 DNA: TGTGCCAGCAGCTACGAGGGGACAGGAAGCACAGATACGCAGTATTTT
D gene: NA; V gene: TRBV5-1; clone size: NA; J gene: TRBJ1-4; CDR3 protein: CASSPERGTNEKLFF; CDR3 DNA: TGCGCCAGCAGCCCCGAACGGGGAACTAATGAAAAACTGTTTTTT
D gene: NA; V gene: TRBV19; clone size: NA; J gene: TRBJ1-5; CDR3 protein: CASCQGSLQPQHF; CDR3 DNA: TGTGCCAGTTGTCAGGGGAGTCTTCAGCCCCAGCATTTT
D gene: TRBD1; V gene: TRBV5-5; clone size: NA; J gene: TRBJ1-2; CDR3 protein: CASSLAWDRAVVNYGYTF; CDR3 DNA: TGTGCCAGCAGCTTGGCCTGGGACAGGGCGGTAGTTAACTATGGCTACACCTTC
D gene: TRBD1; V gene: TRBV5-8; clone size: NA; J gene: TRBJ2-5; CDR3 protein: CASSWGQGAGETQYF; CDR3 DNA: TGTGCCAGCAGCTGGGGACAGGGGGCAGGAGAGACCCAGTACTTC
D gene: NA; V gene: TRBV28; clone size: once; J gene: TRBJ2-7; CDR3 protein: CASSSQSYEQYF; CDR3 DNA: TGTGCCAGCAGTTCCCAGTCTTACGAGCAGTACTTC
D gene: NA; V gene: TRBV6-5; clone size: few; J gene: TRBJ1-5; CDR3 protein: CASSARDNQPQHF; CDR3 DNA: TGTGCCAGCAGTGCCAGGGACAATCAGCCCCAGCATTTT
D gene: NA; V gene: TRBV7-2; clone size: NA; J gene: TRBJ1-2; CDR3 protein: CASSHFRGVYGYTF; CDR3 DNA: TGTGCCAGCAGCCATTTCAGGGGAGTCTATGGCTACACCTTC
D gene: TRBD2; V gene: TRBV28; clone size: NA; J gene: TRBJ2-7; CDR3 protein: CASSLLAGGYEQYF; CDR3 DNA: TGTGCCAGCAGTTTACTAGCGGGAGGATACGAGCAGTACTTC
D gene: NA; V gene: TRBV9; clone size: once; J gene: TRBJ2-5; CDR3 protein: CASSPQTGRETQYF; CDR3 DNA: TGTGCCAGCAGCCCTCAGACAGGGAGGGAGACCCAGTACTTC
D gene: NA; V gene: TRBV7-9; clone size: NA; J gene: TRBJ2-5; CDR3 protein: CASSLLSGEETQYF; CDR3 DNA: TGTGCCAGCAGCTTACTCTCGGGGGAAGAGACCCAGTACTTC
D gene: NA; V gene: TRBV19; clone size: NA; J gene: TRBJ2-7; CDR3 protein: CASKGPGYEQYF; CDR3 DNA: TGTGCCAGTAAGGGCCCAGGGTACGAGCAGTACTTC
D gene: TRBD2; V gene: TRBV5-1; clone size: NA; J gene: TRBJ2-3; CDR3 protein: CASSLNGGVRDTQYF; CDR3 DNA: TGCGCCAGCAGCCTAAATGGGGGGGTTCGAGATACGCAGTATTTT
D gene: NA; V gene: TRBV19; clone size: NA; J gene: TRBJ2-7; CDR3 protein: CASSPGIGSYEQYF; CDR3 DNA: TGTGCCAGTAGTCCCGGGATCGGGTCCTACGAGCAGTACTTC
D gene: NA; V gene: TRBV9; clone size: NA; J gene: TRBJ1-2; CDR3 protein: CASSVGGGRDGYTF; CDR3 DNA: TGTGCCAGCAGCGTAGGTGGAGGCAGAGATGGCTACACCTTC
D gene: TRBD1; V gene: TRBV15; clone size: once; J gene: TRBJ2-7; CDR3 protein: CATSRPGTVPYEQYF; CDR3 DNA: TGTGCCACCAGCCGTCCCGGGACAGTTCCCTACGAGCAGTACTTC
D gene: TRBD1; V gene: TRBV7-3; clone size: few; J gene: TRBJ1-1; CDR3 protein: CASSRTSGTGPTEAFF; CDR3 DNA: TGTGCCAGCAGCCGAACTAGCGGGACAGGGCCCACTGAAGCTTTCTTT
D gene: NA; V gene: TRBV12-5; clone size: NA; J gene: TRBJ2-1; CDR3 protein: CASGSAAEYNEQFF; CDR3 DNA: TGTGCTAGTGGTTCCGCCGCAGAATACAATGAGCAGTTCTTC
D gene: NA; V gene: TRBV18; clone size: NA; J gene: TRBJ2-1; CDR3 protein: CASSPQDNEQFF; CDR3 DNA: TGTGCCAGCTCACCCCAGGACAATGAGCAGTTCTTC
D gene: NA; V gene: TRBV5-4; clone size: once; J gene: TRBJ2-7; CDR3 protein: CASSSDSRSSYEQYF; CDR3 DNA: TGTGCCAGCAGCTCGGACAGCCGGAGCTCCTACGAGCAGTACTTC
D gene: NA; V gene: TRBV28; clone size: NA; J gene: TRBJ2-7; CDR3 protein: CASSSVEQYF; CDR3 DNA: TGTGCCAGCAGCTCCGTGGAGCAGTACTTC
D gene: TRBD2; V gene: TRBV6-4; clone size: NA; J gene: TRBJ2-3; CDR3 protein: CASSDTSGGADTQYF; CDR3 DNA: TGTGCCAGCAGTGACACTAGCGGGGGGGCAGATACGCAGTATTTT
D gene: TRBD2; V gene: TRBV30; clone size: NA; J gene: TRBJ2-3; CDR3 protein: CAWSVPGLGGDTQYF; CDR3 DNA: TGTGCCTGGAGTGTACCCGGACTGGGGGGGGATACGCAGTATTTT
D gene: TRBD1; V gene: TRBV19; clone size: NA; J gene: TRBJ1-6; CDR3 protein: CASSIPLRTGSSSSYNSPLHF; CDR3 DNA: TGTGCCAGTAGTATTCCCCTCCGGACAGGGTCCTCTAGCTCCTATAATTCACCCCTCCACTTT
D gene: TRBD1; V gene: TRBV6-5; clone size: NA; J gene: TRBJ1-2; CDR3 protein: CASSYHTGGSYGYTF; CDR3 DNA: TGTGCCAGCAGTTACCATACAGGGGGTAGTTATGGCTACACCTTC
D gene: NA; V gene: TRBV28; clone size: NA; J gene: TRBJ1-2; CDR3 protein: CASSPRDNYGYTF; CDR3 DNA: TGTGCCAGCAGTCCCCGGGACAATTATGGCTACACCTTC
D gene: NA; V gene: TRBV18; clone size: NA; J gene: TRBJ2-5; CDR3 protein: CASSPYTPGETQYF; CDR3 DNA: TGTGCCAGCTCACCATATACCCCCGGGGAGACCCAGTACTTC
D gene: TRBD1; V gene: TRBV27; clone size: NA; J gene: TRBJ1-3; CDR3 protein: CASTSRQGAGNTIYF; CDR3 DNA: TGTGCCAGCACCTCGCGACAGGGAGCTGGAAACACCATATATTTT
D gene: NA; V gene: TRBV20-1; clone size: NA; J gene: TRBJ2-5; CDR3 protein: CSATARGTQYF; CDR3 DNA: TGCAGTGCTACCGCTCGGGGGACCCAGTACTTC
D gene: NA; V gene: TRBV7-2; clone size: NA; J gene: TRBJ2-7; CDR3 protein: CASSFDRLNYEQYF; CDR3 DNA: TGTGCCAGCAGCTTCGACAGATTAAACTACGAGCAGTACTTC
D gene: NA; V gene: TRBV10-3; clone size: NA; J gene: TRBJ1-3; CDR3 protein: CAISASGNTIYF; CDR3 DNA: TGTGCCATCAGTGCGAGTGGAAACACCATATATTTT
D gene: NA; V gene: TRBV5-5; clone size: NA; J gene: TRBJ1-4; CDR3 protein: CASNRRAGDEKLFF; CDR3 DNA: TGTGCCAGCAACCGCCGGGCAGGGGATGAAAAACTGTTTTTT
D gene: NA; V gene: TRBV5-4; clone size: NA; J gene: TRBJ1-6; CDR3 protein: CASSPGRSPLHF; CDR3 DNA: TGTGCCAGCAGCCCCGGGAGGTCACCCCTCCACTTT
D gene: NA; V gene: TRBV11-3; clone size: NA; J gene: TRBJ1-2; CDR3 protein: CASSLEQAIFYGYTF; CDR3 DNA: TGTGCCAGCAGCTTAGAACAGGCGATCTTCTATGGCTACACCTTC
D gene: NA; V gene: TRBV21-1; clone size: once; J gene: TRBJ2-5; CDR3 protein: CASSTKVGTSDQQETQYF; CDR3 DNA: TGTGCCAGCAGCACCAAAGTCGGGACTAGCGATCAACAAGAGACCCAGTACTTC
D gene: NA; V gene: TRBV19; clone size: once; J gene: TRBJ1-5; CDR3 protein: CASSISLRGYWPQHF; CDR3 DNA: TGTGCCAGTAGTATATCTCTAAGGGGCTACTGGCCCCAGCATTTT
D gene: NA; V gene: TRBV6-5; clone size: once; J gene: TRBJ2-1; CDR3 protein: CASSTRTVYNEQFF; CDR3 DNA: TGTGCCAGCAGTACCCGGACAGTTTACAATGAGCAGTTCTTC
D gene: TRBD1; V gene: TRBV7-8; clone size: NA; J gene: TRBJ2-5; CDR3 protein: CASSGQGRETQYF; CDR3 DNA: TGTGCCAGCAGCGGACAGGGTCGCGAGACCCAGTACTTC
D gene: NA; V gene: TRBV7-9; clone size: few; J gene: TRBJ2-7; CDR3 protein: CASSAATGSSYEQYF; CDR3 DNA: TGTGCCAGCAGCGCGGCGACCGGAAGCTCCTACGAGCAGTACTTC